The T cell receptor beta chain described here comes from a study of shared clonotypes between healthy human individuals. In the authors' methods: From ImmunoSEQ came sequences covering only the junction and carrying no quality scores, so filtering differed. Assay used: immunoSEQ multiplex PCR; TCRdb lists only in-frame clones, some missing. V and J calls and clone size are as listed in that table; D and trimming were resolved from the DNA. The sample lists approximately 2.1 million clones; roughly 93% were seen once. This CDR3 spans 15 amino acids. The V segment lost 5 bases and the J segment 2 bases; nucleotides outside the gene matches: 4. Germline-derived CDR1 and CDR2 are MNHEY and SMNVEV (reference sequence).

Sample: naive CD4+ T cells from PBMCs. Documented subset: CD45RA+ positively selected. The sequence derives from a man between 18 and 35 years old in good health. Some clones in this sample may be carry-over from other donors' samples. The rearrangement links TRBV27 to TRBJ2-5, with 11 bases matching TRBD2. The CDR3 sequence: CASSPGLAVQETQYF. CDR3 coding DNA: TGTGCCAGCAGTCCGGGACTAGCGGTACAAGAGACCCAGTACTTC.